This TCR beta chain was identified during a study of blood T cell repertoires in COVID-19. Study in general: Material from acute and convalescent COVID-19 was sourced from the United States, Italy and Spain.

TCRdb's table, derived via immunoSEQ multiplex PCR, lists solely in-frame clones and lacks some. The sample lists more than 85,000 clones; approximately 86% were seen once. The CDR3 has 15 amino acids. V was trimmed by 0 bases and J by 1 base, leaving 9 bases between them. Germline values: CDR1 LNHDA, CDR2 SQIVND (reference sequence). The J gene is TRBJ2-5, the V gene TRBV19, with TRBD2 as a possible D gene (6 bases). Sequenced input: peripheral blood. The clonotype originates from a woman aged 55-75 years with acute or convalescent COVID-19. The CDR3 here is CASSIDWDFQETQYF. CDR3 nucleotide sequence: TGTGCCAGTAGTATAGACTGGGACTTCCAAGAGACCCAGTACTTC.